This TCR beta chain emerged from a study of cytomegalovirus exposure and HLA in healthy donors. The primer mix had 60 Vbeta and 13 Jbeta primers. The protocol was immunoSEQ multiplex PCR, while the TCRdb copy is restricted to in-frame clones and leaves out a portion. The table has 100,000 to 150,000 clones, around 78% seen once; the top ten hold around 5.8%. With regard to this clone: Antigen: not known.

After removal of 6 bases from V and 1 base from J, the junction contained 2 bases not matched to a gene. This CDR3 is 14 amino acids long. CDR1 and CDR2 from the germline V gene are SNHLY and FYNNEI. Study observations and caveats: Sequencing had likely introduced a cluster of highly shared sequence variants as an artifact. Being productive about 90% or about 30% of the time was typical of most TCR beta V segments in an earlier analysis.

The sequence derives from a woman aged 40 to 50 in good health and CMV-seronegative. What was sequenced was PBMCs. This chain joins TRBV2 and TRBJ2-7, with 11 positions matching TRBD1. CDR3 coding DNA: TGTGCCAGCAGGGGACAGGGGGTTTCCTACGAGCAGTACTTC. It is translated as CASRGQGVSYEQYF.